What follows are 14 T cell receptor beta chains derived from one specimen sequenced in a study of cytomegalovirus exposure and HLA in healthy donors. The study ran its PCR with 60 Vbeta and 13 Jbeta primers. Generated by immunoSEQ multiplex PCR, the TCRdb table keeps only in-frame clones and is missing some. The sample includes approximately 91,000 clones, around nine tenths of them seen just once. Sequencing used PBMCs. The receptors derive from a man younger than 45 in good health and CMV-seropositive.

The chain is built from TRBV19 and TRBJ2-7, with 10 bases that match TRBD2. The trim removed 5 bases at V and 0 bases at J, leaving 4 bases unmatched. Germline assignment: CDR1 LNHDA and CDR2 SQIVND (reference sequence). The CDR3 has 15 residues. The CDR3 spells CASSGGLAASYEQYF. CDR3 DNA: TGTGCCAGTAGTGGTGGACTAGCGGCCTCCTACGAGCAGTACTTC.

The chain links TRBV10-3 to TRBJ2-1; 11 nucleotides align to TRBD2. CDR1 is ENHRY, CDR2 SYGVKD, per germline. The trim removed 3 bases at V and 10 bases at J, leaving 11 bases unmatched. This CDR3 has 16 amino acids. In DNA, the CDR3 is TGTGCCATCAGTGAAGGTGGGACTAGCGGTCCGCGGGAGCAGTTCTTC. It codes for CAISEGGTSGPREQFF.

The V gene is TRBV7-2, the J gene TRBJ2-5, with no clear D. Trimming stripped 1 base from V and 5 bases from J, with 11 bases between. The germline V gene has CDR1 SGHTA and CDR2 FQGNSA. The CDR3 totals 14 residues. This chain's CDR3 is CASSLGLRWETQYF. CDR3 DNA: TGTGCCAGCAGCTTAGGACTCCGGTGGGAGACCCAGTACTTC.

This clone was found a few times. The chain employs TRBV6-4 and TRBJ2-3; D perhaps matches TRBD2 (6 bases). This CDR3 has 14 amino acids. Per the germline V gene, CDR1 is MRHNA and CDR2 is SNTAGT. Trimming pared 4 bases from V and 0 bases from J, leaving 8 bases between. CDR3 protein: CASSASASTDTQYF. DNA for the CDR3: TGTGCCAGCAGTGCTAGCGCTAGCACAGATACGCAGTATTTT.

The chain carries TRBV7-9 and TRBJ1-3; 8 nucleotides line up with TRBD1. The length of the CDR3 is 18 residues. Germline-derived CDR1 and CDR2 are SEHNR and FQNEAQ (reference sequence). V was clipped by 5 bases and J by 0 bases; unmatched bases: 12. The CDR3: CASSPRTGPRSSGNTIYF. The CDR3, as DNA: TGTGCCAGCAGCCCGAGGACAGGGCCGAGGTCCTCTGGAAACACCATATATTTT.

The V gene is TRBV9, the J gene TRBJ2-2; no firm D call. The CDR3 contains 14 residues. Trimming left V 5 bases short and J 0 bases short, with 8 bases between. Germline V gene sequence: CDR1 SGDLS, CDR2 YYNGEE. CDR3: CASRSDSNTGELFF. CDR3 DNA: TGTGCCAGCAGATCAGATTCGAACACCGGGGAGCTGTTTTTT.

This rearrangement joins TRBV7-9 to TRBJ2-7; the D gene is possibly TRBD2 (5 bases). Trimming cost V 5 bases and J 1 base, with 9 bases left between them. The CDR3 is 13 amino acids. Germline assignment: CDR1 SEHNR and CDR2 FQNEAQ (reference sequence). In nucleotides, the CDR3 is TGTGCCAGCAGCGGACGGGATTCCTACGAGCAGTACTTC. Translating gives CASSGRDSYEQYF.

This clone turned up a few times. The gene calls are TRBV2 and TRBJ2-7; maybe TRBD2 (5 bases). The CDR3 consists of 11 residues. Per the germline V gene, CDR1 is SNHLY and CDR2 is FYNNEI. V lost 9 bases and J lost 5, with 11 bases in between. The CDR3 sequence: CAREAVHEQYF. The CDR3 DNA reads TGTGCCAGGGAGGCCGTTCACGAGCAGTACTTC.

This chain uses TRBV6-7 with TRBJ1-1; D ambiguous. TRBV6-7 is treated as an ORF (open reading frame) with a function not yet certain. The CDR3 contains 17 residues. Trimming stripped 5 bases from V and 6 bases from J, with 25 bases between. Written as DNA, the CDR3 is TGTGCCAGCAGTGCCGACCCGGAGGGAGGATTTTGGCCTGAAGCTTTCTTT. Translation: CASSADPEGGFWPEAFF.

This sequence joins TRBV4-1 and TRBJ2-2; 9 bases are shared with TRBD2. V shed 9 bases and J 4 bases; nucleotides not matched to a gene: 15. Germline CDR1 MGHRA, CDR2 YSYEKL. CDR3 length: 17 amino acids. CDR3 sequence: CASRSGTSKSPTGELFF. In DNA form, the CDR3 reads TGCGCCAGTAGGTCGGGGACTAGCAAATCCCCCACCGGGGAGCTGTTTTTT.

This clone has just one count. The rearrangement links TRBV5-1 to TRBJ2-2, with 8 nucleotides matching TRBD2. There are 15 residues in the CDR3. Germline V gene sequence: CDR1 SGHRS, CDR2 YFSETQ. With V trimmed by 4 bases and J by 6 bases, 8 bases remained unmatched. The CDR3 reads CASSNLAGGAGELFF. CDR3 nucleotides: TGCGCCAGCAGCAACCTAGCGGGTGGGGCCGGGGAGCTGTTTTTT.

This clone was picked up a small number of times. The chain uses TRBV5-1 and TRBJ2-3, with D possibly matching TRBD2 (5 bases). In germline, CDR1 is SGHRS, CDR2 YFSETQ. This CDR3 contains 15 residues. V lost 1 base, J lost 0 bases, and 9 bases lay in between. The DNA for the CDR3 is TGCGCCAGCAGCTTGAGCCAGCGGAGCACAGATACGCAGTATTTT. Protein sequence: CASSLSQRSTDTQYF.

This chain uses TRBV5-6 with TRBJ1-5, with D possibly TRBD1 on 5 matching bases. Looked up from germline, CDR1 is SGHDT and CDR2 is YYEEEE. The V and J ends lost 0 bases and 0 bases respectively, with 7 bases between them. The CDR3 contains 15 residues. CDR3 loop: CASSLGQGSNQPQHF. The DNA of the CDR3 is TGTGCCAGCAGCTTGGGCCAGGGTAGCAATCAGCCCCAGCATTTT.

J is TRBJ2-3 and V is TRBV18; D is unresolved. V lost 2 bases and J 2 bases, leaving 8 bases between the germline ends. CDR1 KGHSH and CDR2 LQKENI come from the germline V gene. The CDR3 contains 14 residues. CDR3 DNA: TGTGCCAGCTCACCAAGCCATATCACAGATACGCAGTATTTT. It translates to CASSPSHITDTQYF.